This T cell receptor beta chain was sequenced for a study of blood T cell repertoires in COVID-19. Background on the study: There were acute and convalescent COVID-19 samples, and they came from the United States, Italy and Spain. Sources were T cells, B-cell-depleted T cells, or PBMCs; the material itself was cDNA or gDNA.

The CDR3 covers 15 residues. V shed 4 bases, J shed 2 bases, and the junction held 2 bases outside the gene matches. Germline V gives CDR1 KGHSH, CDR2 LQKENI. In the study's own analysis: Estimation of nucleated cell counts relied on the amplification of reference gene primers. Produced via immunoSEQ multiplex PCR; TCRdb's table is partial and in-frame only. V and J calls and clone size are those listed in that table; D and trimming were worked out from the DNA. The table lists roughly 100,000 clones, approximately 72% of them singletons. Source material: peripheral blood. The receptor comes from a woman in her 70s with acute or convalescent COVID-19. The chain is built from TRBV18 and TRBJ2-6; 7 bases map to TRBD1. CDR3 sequence: CASSHGTAGANVLTF. The CDR3 DNA reads as TGTGCCAGCTCACATGGGACAGCTGGGGCCAACGTCCTGACTTTC. The variable domain in full, with the rest retrieved from reference TRBV18 and TRBJ2-6, is NAGVMQNPRHLVRRRGQEARLRCSPMKGHSHVYWYRQLPEEGLKFMVYLQKENIIDESGMPKERFSAEFPKEGPSILRIQQVVRGDSAAYFCASSHGTAGANVLTFGAGSRLTVL.